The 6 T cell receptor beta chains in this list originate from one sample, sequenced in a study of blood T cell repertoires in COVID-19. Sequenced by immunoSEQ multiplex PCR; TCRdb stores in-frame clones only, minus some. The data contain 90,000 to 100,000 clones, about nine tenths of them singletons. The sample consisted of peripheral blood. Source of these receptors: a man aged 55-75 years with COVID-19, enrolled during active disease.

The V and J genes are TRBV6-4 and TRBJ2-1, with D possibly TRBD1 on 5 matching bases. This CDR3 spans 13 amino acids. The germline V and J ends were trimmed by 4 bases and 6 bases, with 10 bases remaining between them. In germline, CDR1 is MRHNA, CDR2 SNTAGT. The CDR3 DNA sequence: TGTGCCAGCAGTGCGGACACGGGCAATGAGCAGTTCTTC. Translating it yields CASSADTGNEQFF.

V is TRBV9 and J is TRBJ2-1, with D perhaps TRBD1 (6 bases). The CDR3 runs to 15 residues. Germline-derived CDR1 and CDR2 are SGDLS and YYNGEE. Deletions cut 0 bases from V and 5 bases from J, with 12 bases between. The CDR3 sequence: CASSVGPTGNNEQFF. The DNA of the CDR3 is TGTGCCAGCAGCGTAGGCCCCACAGGGAACAATGAGCAGTTCTTC.

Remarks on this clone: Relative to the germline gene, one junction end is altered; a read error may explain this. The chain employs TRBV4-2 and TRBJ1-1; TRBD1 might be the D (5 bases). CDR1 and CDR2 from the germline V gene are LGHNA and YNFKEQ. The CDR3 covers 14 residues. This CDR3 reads CASRQVGSGKRAFF. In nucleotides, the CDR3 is TGTGCCAGCAGGCAAGTAGGGTCAGGGAAGAGAGCTTTCTTT.

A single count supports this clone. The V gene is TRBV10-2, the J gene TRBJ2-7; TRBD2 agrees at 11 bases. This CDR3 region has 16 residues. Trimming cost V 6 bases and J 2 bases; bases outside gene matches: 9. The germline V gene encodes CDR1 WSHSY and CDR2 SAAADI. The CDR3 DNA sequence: TGCGCCAGCAGGCAAGGACTAGCGGGTGGGGCCTACGAGCAGTACTTC. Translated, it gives CASRQGLAGGAYEQYF.

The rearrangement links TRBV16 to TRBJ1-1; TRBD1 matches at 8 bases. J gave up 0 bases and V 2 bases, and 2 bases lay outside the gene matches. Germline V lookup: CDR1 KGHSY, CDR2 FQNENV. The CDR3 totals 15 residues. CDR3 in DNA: TGTGCCAGCAGCCAAGGACAGGGCATGAACACTGAAGCTTTCTTT. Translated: CASSQGQGMNTEAFF.

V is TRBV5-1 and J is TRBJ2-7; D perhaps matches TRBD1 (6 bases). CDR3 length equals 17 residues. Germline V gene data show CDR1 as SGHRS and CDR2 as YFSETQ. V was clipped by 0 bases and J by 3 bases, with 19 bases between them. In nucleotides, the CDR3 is TGCGCCAGCAGCTTGGGCGAAACCGGGACAATACTCTACGAGCAGTACTTC. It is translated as CASSLGETGTILYEQYF.